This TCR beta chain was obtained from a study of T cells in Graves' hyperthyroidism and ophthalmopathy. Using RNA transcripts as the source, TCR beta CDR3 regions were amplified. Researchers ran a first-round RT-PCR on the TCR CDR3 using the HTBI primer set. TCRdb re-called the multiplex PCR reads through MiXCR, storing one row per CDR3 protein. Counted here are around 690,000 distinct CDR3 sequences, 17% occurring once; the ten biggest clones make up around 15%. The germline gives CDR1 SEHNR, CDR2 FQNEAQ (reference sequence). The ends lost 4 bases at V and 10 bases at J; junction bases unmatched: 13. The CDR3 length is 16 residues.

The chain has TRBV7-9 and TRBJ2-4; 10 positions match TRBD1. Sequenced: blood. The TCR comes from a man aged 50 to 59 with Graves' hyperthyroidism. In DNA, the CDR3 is TGTGCCAGCAGCTCGTCAGACAGGGGGCGAGTTGATATTCAGTACTTC. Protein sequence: CASSSSDRGRVDIQYF.